Presented here are 10 T cell receptor beta chains from one specimen sequenced in a study of blood T cell repertoires in COVID-19. Assay used: immunoSEQ multiplex PCR; TCRdb lists only in-frame clones, some missing. This repertoire shows 150,000 or so clones, about 86% found once; its top ten account for approximately 4%. Sequencing was performed on peripheral blood. These receptors all come from a woman aged 55-69 years with acute or convalescent COVID-19.

The chain links TRBV5-1 to TRBJ1-2; weak D call: TRBD1 (6 bases). This CDR3 has 13 residues. The germline V gene encodes CDR1 SGHRS and CDR2 YFSETQ. Trimming took off 0 bases at V and 6 bases at J, with 9 bases between the two ends. The CDR3 coding sequence is TGCGCCAGCAGCTTGGAACAGGGTCATGGCTACACCTTC. Translating gives CASSLEQGHGYTF.

The chain recombines TRBV4-1 with TRBJ2-6; 12 bases line up with TRBD1. V shed 4 bases and J 0 bases; nucleotides not matched to a gene: 4. This CDR3 has 18 amino acids. The germline V gene encodes CDR1 MGHRA and CDR2 YSYEKL. CDR3 amino acids: CASSLGQGAISGANVLTF. CDR3 nucleotides: TGCGCCAGCAGCCTGGGACAGGGGGCAATCTCTGGGGCCAACGTCCTGACTTTC.

The chain employs TRBV2 and TRBJ2-7; unclear D gene. The germline CDR1 and CDR2 sequences are SNHLY and FYNNEI. Between the trimmed V and J ends, which lost 6 bases and 0 bases, there was a span of 12 bases. The CDR3 has 14 amino acids. CDR3 amino acids: CASRALGASYEQYF. The CDR3 nucleotides are TGTGCCAGCAGGGCATTGGGCGCCTCCTACGAGCAGTACTTC.

The chain carries TRBV19 and TRBJ2-3, with 7 nucleotides matching TRBD2. After removal of 3 bases from V and 6 bases from J, the junction contained 9 bases not matched to a gene. CDR1 LNHDA and CDR2 SQIVND come from the germline V gene (reference sequence). The CDR3 spans 15 residues. In DNA form, the CDR3 reads TGTGCCAGTAGTATTTTTGGGGGGGTAGGGGATACGCAGTATTTT. The encoded protein is CASSIFGGVGDTQYF.

The gene calls are TRBV18 and TRBJ1-1; 8 bases are shared with TRBD1. Trimming removed 10 bases from V and 1 base from J; junction bases left unmatched: 14. This CDR3 has 16 amino acids. Germline CDR1 is KGHSH and CDR2 is LQKENI. The CDR3 reads CATHATQGAWNTEAFF. CDR3 in DNA: TGTGCCACCCACGCGACGCAGGGGGCTTGGAACACTGAAGCTTTCTTT.

The V call is TRBV3-1 (or the pseudogene TRBV3-2), the J call TRBJ1-2; TRBD1 agrees at 7 bases. The length of the CDR3 is 14 residues. Trimming cost V 4 bases and J 4 bases; bases outside gene matches: 6. The germline V gene encodes CDR1 LGHDT and CDR2 YNNKEL (reference sequence). The CDR3 region is CASSPRQGSYGYTF. CDR3 nucleotide sequence: TGTGCCAGCAGCCCCCGACAGGGAAGCTATGGCTACACCTTC.

This rearrangement joins TRBV3-1 (or the pseudogene TRBV3-2) to TRBJ2-1; 8 bases are shared with TRBD2. This CDR3 comprises 17 residues. Germline CDR1 reads LGHDT; CDR2 reads YNNKEL (reference sequence). V was pared by 3 bases and J by 0 bases, with 7 bases of the junction left unmatched. CDR3 protein: CASSHTGGRSSYNEQFF. CDR3 nucleotide sequence: TGTGCCAGCAGCCATACGGGGGGGCGGAGCTCCTACAATGAGCAGTTCTTC.

The chain links TRBV18 to TRBJ1-3, with D perhaps matching TRBD1 (6 bases). Germline V gene lookup returns CDR1 KGHSH and CDR2 LQKENI. Between the trimmed V and J ends, which lost 5 bases and 16 bases, there was a span of 18 bases. The CDR3 runs to 12 residues. CDR3 protein: CASSSSDRGVYF. The CDR3, as DNA: TGTGCCAGCTCATCCTCGGACAGAGGAGTGTATTTT.

The rearrangement joins TRBV10-3 to TRBJ1-1; 9 bases align to TRBD1. CDR1 is ENHRY and CDR2 is SYGVKD in the germline V gene. CDR3 length: 14 amino acids. With 4 bases clipped from V and 4 bases from J, the junction kept 4 bases outside the gene matches. The CDR3 DNA is TGTGCCATCAGTGTGGGACAGGGTATCACTGAAGCTTTCTTT. As protein: CAISVGQGITEAFF.

The chain has TRBV6-6 and TRBJ1-1; tentative D call: TRBD1 (6 bases). The germline V gene has CDR1 MNHNY and CDR2 SVGAGI (reference sequence). Between the trimmed V and J ends, which lost 5 bases and 8 bases, there was a span of 18 bases. The length of the CDR3 is 14 residues. The CDR3 reads CASSDPGHLLEAFF. Here the CDR3 DNA reads TGTGCCAGCAGTGACCCGGGACATCTATTAGAAGCTTTCTTT.